This T cell receptor (beta chain) was captured in a study of T cells after yellow fever vaccination. MiXCR, run by TCRdb on the 5' RACE reads, gives a single entry per CDR3 protein. The table shows some 130,000 distinct CDR3 sequences, with under 8% occurring only once. The CDR3 has 12 amino acids. Germline V gene lookup returns CDR1 DFQATT and CDR2 SNEGSKA (reference sequence). V lost 8 bases and J lost 6, with 15 bases in between. This clonotype was observed at least ten times. Here the sequenced sample was CD4+ T cells sorted from PBMCs, taken 10 days after the yellow fever booster vaccination. This receptor was taken from a man aged 25 to 45 who received the YFV17D yellow fever vaccine. V gene TRBV20-1 combines with J gene TRBJ2-3, with a possible D match to TRBD2 (5 bases). The CDR3 sequence is CSPPGMVDTQYF. The CDR3 DNA reads as TGCAGTCCCCCCGGGATGGTGGATACGCAGTATTTT.